One and the same sample provided the 30 T cell receptor beta chains below, sequenced in a study of blood T cell repertoires in COVID-19 (dated by TCRdb to about 2020). Library prep was done by the immunoSEQ multiplex PCR assay. In its TCRdb copy, this immuneACCESS table keeps in-frame sequences only and misses some clones. Where compared with another copy, unresolved V genes explain less than half of these, and the others have no known cause. This sample has approximately 100,000 clones in its table, and around 92% of those were observed once. The ten top clones hold 5.7% of the sample. Sequenced: peripheral blood. These receptors originate from a man aged 45-65 years with active COVID-19.

This chain uses TRBV10-1 with TRBJ2-3, with TRBD2 as a possible D gene (6 bases). Germline CDR1 reads WNHNN; CDR2 reads SYGVQD (reference sequence). The germline V and J ends were trimmed by 7 bases and 10 bases, with 15 bases remaining between them. The CDR3 loop spans 12 amino acids. Here the CDR3 reads CASIRFSGAQYF. CDR3 coding DNA: TGCGCCAGCATTAGATTTAGCGGAGCGCAGTATTTT.

This clone was observed once. This chain joins TRBV9 and TRBJ1-1; D remains ambiguous. The germline V gene has CDR1 SGDLS and CDR2 YYNGEE. CDR3 length: 14 residues. Between the trimmed V and J ends, which lost 0 bases and 5 bases, there was a span of 11 bases. The DNA for the CDR3 is TGTGCCAGCAGCGTAGGAACGGGAGGGACTGAAGCTTTCTTT. Translation: CASSVGTGGTEAFF.

The chain combines TRBV18 with TRBJ2-5, with D tentatively TRBD2 (7 bases). The CDR3 is made up of 16 amino acids. Germline-derived CDR1 and CDR2 are KGHSH and LQKENI. Trimming pared 0 bases from V and 4 bases from J, leaving 15 bases between. The CDR3 reads CASSPPKQGGRETQYF. The CDR3 nucleotides are TGTGCCAGCTCACCACCGAAACAGGGAGGGCGAGAGACCCAGTACTTC.

The V call is TRBV30, the J call TRBJ2-7, with D possibly TRBD2 on 6 matching bases. CDR3 size: 15 residues. The germline V gene encodes CDR1 GTSNPN and CDR2 SVGIG (reference sequence). Trimming took 2 bases from V and 6 from J, leaving 20 bases between them. This CDR3 reads CAWSKLGTGVGEQYF. The CDR3 DNA follows: TGTGCCTGGAGTAAATTGGGGACTGGAGTCGGCGAGCAGTACTTC.

The chain employs TRBV5-1 and TRBJ2-3; TRBD2 agrees at 10 bases. The J segment lost 5 bases and the V segment lost 4 bases, leaving 4 bases of the junction unmatched. The CDR3 is 14 amino acids. Germline values: CDR1 SGHRS, CDR2 YFSETQ. The CDR3 is CASSRRLAGDTQYF. CDR3 coding DNA: TGCGCCAGCAGCAGAAGACTAGCGGGAGATACGCAGTATTTT. Supplemented by reference TRBV5-1 and TRBJ2-3, the full variable domain reads KAGVTQTPRYLIKTRGQQVTLSCSPISGHRSVSWYQQTPGQGLQFLFEYFSETQRNKGNFPGRFSGRQFSNSRSEMNVSTLELGDSALYLCASSRRLAGDTQYFGPGTRLTVL.

The rearrangement uses TRBV6-1 and TRBJ2-7; 8 nucleotides match TRBD1. V lost 4 bases and J lost 0; bases outside the gene matches: 8. This CDR3 spans 16 amino acids. Germline values: CDR1 MNHNS, CDR2 SASEGT. The CDR3 DNA follows: TGTGCCAGCAGTGCCGGAGGACAGGGAAGCTCCTACGAGCAGTACTTC. Amino acid sequence: CASSAGGQGSSYEQYF.

V usage is TRBV5-1 and J usage is TRBJ2-1, with TRBD2 identical over 12 bases. Germline trimming cut 2 bases from V and 5 bases from J; bases unmatched to any gene: 2. This CDR3 has 15 amino acids. Germline values: CDR1 SGHRS, CDR2 YFSETQ. For the CDR3, the DNA is TGCGCCAGCAGCTTTCTAGCGGGAGGGAACAATGAGCAGTTCTTC. Encoded protein: CASSFLAGGNNEQFF. Full variable domain (outside the CDR3, taken from reference TRBV5-1 and TRBJ2-1): KAGVTQTPRYLIKTRGQQVTLSCSPISGHRSVSWYQQTPGQGLQFLFEYFSETQRNKGNFPGRFSGRQFSNSRSEMNVSTLELGDSALYLCASSFLAGGNNEQFFGPGTRLTVL.

The V and J genes are TRBV29-1 and TRBJ2-3; the match to TRBD2 covers 10 bases. After removal of 5 bases from V and 0 bases from J, the junction contained 5 bases not matched to a gene. Germline assignment: CDR1 SQVTM and CDR2 ANQGSEA. The CDR3 runs to 15 residues. The CDR3 bases are TGCAGCGTTCGGACTAGCGGAATGAGCACAGATACGCAGTATTTT. Amino acids: CSVRTSGMSTDTQYF.

The genes are TRBV7-9 and TRBJ1-4, with 7 bases fitting TRBD1. V shed 5 bases, J shed 3 bases, and the junction held 6 bases outside the gene matches. The CDR3 totals 15 residues. CDR1 and CDR2 from the germline V gene are SEHNR and FQNEAQ (reference sequence). The chain's CDR3 is CASSAYRGANEKLFF. CDR3 bases: TGTGCCAGCAGCGCGTACAGGGGCGCTAATGAAAAACTGTTTTTT.

The genes are TRBV5-4 and TRBJ2-2; D perhaps matches TRBD2 (5 bases). The ends were cut back, 4 bases at V and 4 bases at J, with 20 bases in the middle. This CDR3 spans 17 amino acids. Germline V gene data show CDR1 as SGHNT and CDR2 as YYREEE (reference sequence). The CDR3 protein is CASSRVIEGPSTGELFF. In DNA, the CDR3 is TGTGCCAGCAGCCGTGTAATCGAGGGCCCGAGCACCGGGGAGCTGTTTTTT.

The chain is built from TRBV19 and TRBJ2-1, with 8 bases fitting TRBD1. Per germline, CDR1 LNHDA and CDR2 SQIVND (reference sequence). The CDR3 loop spans 17 amino acids. J was trimmed by 6 bases and V by 3 bases; bases with no gene match: 13. The CDR3 protein is CASSISGGRGLGNEQFF. CDR3 sequence (DNA): TGTGCCAGTAGTATTAGCGGTGGCAGGGGGCTGGGCAATGAGCAGTTCTTC.

This sequence joins TRBV6-5 and TRBJ1-2; TRBD1 might be the D (5 bases). From germline, CDR1 is MNHEY and CDR2 SVGAGI. V shed 0 bases and J shed 3 bases, with 14 bases lying between them. The CDR3 runs to 16 residues. The CDR3 coding sequence is TGTGCCAGCAGTTACTCGACCGGGGGGGTTCACTATGGCTACACCTTC. It encodes CASSYSTGGVHYGYTF.

This chain connects TRBV9 to TRBJ2-5, with D possibly TRBD2 on 6 matching bases. V was trimmed by 4 bases and J by 5 bases, leaving 18 bases between them. The germline V gene encodes CDR1 SGDLS and CDR2 YYNGEE. The CDR3 has 15 amino acids. The DNA for the CDR3 is TGTGCCAGCAGCAAGACGGGACTTCCGGCGGAGACCCAGTACTTC. It codes for CASSKTGLPAETQYF. Supplemented by reference TRBV9 and TRBJ2-5, the full variable domain reads DSGVTQTPKHLITATGQRVTLRCSPRSGDLSVYWYQQSLDQGLQFLIQYYNGEERAKGNILERFSAQQFPDLHSELNLSSLELGDSALYFCASSKTGLPAETQYFGPGTRLLVL.

This chain connects TRBV5-6 to TRBJ2-7, with a possible D match to TRBD1 (5 bases). Germline V gene lookup returns CDR1 SGHDT and CDR2 YYEEEE. The length of the CDR3 is 12 residues. Between the trimmed V and J ends, which lost 4 bases and 8 bases, there was a span of 13 bases. CDR3: CASSQGYNKQYF. The CDR3 coding sequence is TGTGCCAGCAGCCAGGGTTATAACAAGCAGTACTTC. The full variable domain, with the rest looked up from reference TRBV5-6 and TRBJ2-7, is DAGVTQSPTHLIKTRGQQVTLRCSPKSGHDTVSWYQQALGQGPQFIFQYYEEEERQRGNFPDRFSGHQFPNYSSELNVNALLLGDSALYLCASSQGYNKQYFGPGTRLTVT.

J is TRBJ2-1 and V is TRBV7-8; 7 positions agree with TRBD2. With 4 bases clipped from V and 2 bases from J, the junction kept 8 bases outside the gene matches. The CDR3 is 16 residues long. CDR1 and CDR2 (germline): SGHVS, FQNEAQ. The CDR3 DNA is TGTGCCAGCAGCTCCCGCCTAGCGGCCCCCTACAATGAGCAGTTCTTC. It encodes CASSSRLAAPYNEQFF.

The V call is TRBV11-2, the J call TRBJ2-7; perhaps TRBD1 as D (7 bases). Germline CDR1 reads SGHAT; CDR2 reads FQNNGV. V lost 0 bases, J lost 7 bases, and 19 bases lay in between. The CDR3 totals 16 residues. The CDR3 nucleotides read TGTGCCAGCAGCTTAGATCAGGGGGGACACTTCAGGGAGCAGTACTTC. Translating gives CASSLDQGGHFREQYF.

The V gene is TRBV14, the J gene TRBJ2-5; a possible D gene is TRBD1 (5 bases). The CDR3 runs to 17 residues. V was shortened by 0 bases and J by 5 bases, with 19 bases between the two germline ends. From germline, CDR1 is SGHDN and CDR2 FVKESK. The CDR3, as DNA: TGTGCCAGCAGCCAAGATATCTTAGGGGCGCGTCGGGAGACCCAGTACTTC. Translated, it gives CASSQDILGARRETQYF.

The chain recombines TRBV14 with TRBJ1-5; D gene uncertain. CDR1 is SGHDN, CDR2 FVKESK, per germline. With 1 base removed from V and 1 base from J, the gap between germline ends came to 17 bases. The CDR3 sequence is 18 residues long. CDR3 in amino acids: CASSQAKSRGGSNQPQHF. In DNA form, the CDR3 reads TGTGCCAGCAGCCAAGCCAAGTCCCGGGGAGGCAGCAATCAGCCCCAGCATTTT.

V usage is TRBV9 and J usage is TRBJ2-1, with TRBD2 as a possible D gene (6 bases). V was clipped by 0 bases and J by 3 bases, with 13 bases between them. The length of the CDR3 is 16 residues. Germline lookup yields CDR1 SGDLS and CDR2 YYNGEE. CDR3 sequence (DNA): TGTGCCAGCAGCGTAGGATCGGCGGGATTCTACAATGAGCAGTTCTTC. Translation gives CASSVGSAGFYNEQFF.

J is TRBJ2-7 and V is TRBV5-3; 8 nucleotides agree with TRBD2. TRBV5-3 is an ORF for which the function is uncertain. The CDR3 loop spans 18 amino acids. With 5 bases clipped from V and 4 bases from J, the junction kept 20 bases outside the gene matches. In DNA, the CDR3 is TGTGCCAGAAGTTACTTTCTGGGGACTAGGGGGGGCAAGTACGAGCAGTACTTC. This codes for CARSYFLGTRGGKYEQYF.

V usage is TRBV20-1 and J usage is TRBJ1-1; TRBD1 matches 7 bases. CDR1 is DFQATT and CDR2 is SNEGSKA in the germline V gene (reference sequence). After removal of 3 bases from V and 1 base from J, the junction contained 8 bases not matched to a gene. The CDR3 length is 15 residues. The CDR3 loop reads CSASFRDRSNTEAFF. CDR3 coding DNA: TGCAGTGCTAGTTTTCGGGACAGATCGAACACTGAAGCTTTCTTT.

The V call is TRBV3-1 (or the pseudogene TRBV3-2), the J call TRBJ2-7, with TRBD2 matching over 7 bases. The length of the CDR3 is 14 residues. V lost 4 bases and J lost 6; bases outside the gene matches: 9. Germline loops: CDR1 LGHDT, CDR2 YNNKEL (reference sequence). CDR3 nucleotides: TGTGCCAGCAGCCTGGTGGCTAGCGGAGGCGAGCAGTACTTC. Its translation is CASSLVASGGEQYF.

This sequence joins TRBV6-5 and TRBJ1-6, with 7 positions matching TRBD1. J lost 7 bases, V lost 5 bases, and 8 bases had no gene match. The CDR3 sequence is 15 residues long. CDR1 and CDR2 from the germline V gene are MNHEY and SVGAGI. In DNA, the CDR3 is TGTGCCAGCAGTACACACCGGGACAGAAATTCACCCCTCCACTTT. Translation: CASSTHRDRNSPLHF.

The CDR3 region is CASSLGNRDRGYEQYF. The CDR3 DNA reads TGTGCCAGCAGTTTAGGAAACCGGGACAGGGGCTACGAGCAGTACTTC. This chain joins TRBV28 and TRBJ2-7; 10 bases fit TRBD1. Germline CDR1 MDHEN, CDR2 SYDVKM. Trimming removed 2 bases from V and 3 bases from J; junction bases left unmatched: 7. The CDR3 runs 16 residues.

The sample holds one count of this clone. The V gene is TRBV19, the J gene TRBJ1-1; possibly TRBD1 for D (6 bases). This CDR3 spans 15 amino acids. The germline gives CDR1 LNHDA, CDR2 SQIVND (reference sequence). Trimming shortened V by 4 bases and J by 3 bases, and 15 bases separated the two germline ends. The DNA of the CDR3 is TGTGCCAGTAGTAGCAGGGGTTACTACGACACTGAAGCTTTCTTT. Its protein is CASSSRGYYDTEAFF.

This clone has only one observation. The chain uses TRBV15 and TRBJ1-1, with 10 positions matching TRBD1. V was pared by 1 base and J by 5 bases, with 4 bases of the junction left unmatched. The CDR3 spans 15 residues. Germline V gene sequence: CDR1 LNHNV, CDR2 YYDKDF (reference sequence). The CDR3, as DNA: TGTGCCACCAGCAGAGGACAGGGGGCGAAAACTGAAGCTTTCTTT. Its translation: CATSRGQGAKTEAFF.

There are a few counts of this clone. The chain is built from TRBV19 and TRBJ1-5, with 7 bases fitting TRBD1. Trimming at V came to 0 bases and at J to 7 bases, leaving 6 bases not matched to a gene. The CDR3 length is 15 residues. Per germline, CDR1 LNHDA and CDR2 SQIVND (reference sequence). CDR3: CASSIEEGARQPQHF. CDR3 in DNA: TGTGCCAGTAGTATAGAGGAGGGGGCGAGGCAGCCCCAGCATTTT.

The rearrangement links TRBV14 to TRBJ1-2; D is unclear. The CDR3 length is 12 residues. V lost 4 bases and J lost 8, with 11 bases in between. Per the germline V gene, CDR1 is SGHDN and CDR2 is FVKESK. The CDR3 DNA follows: TGTGCCAGCAGCCCAACCGGCGGCGGCTACACCTTC. Translation gives CASSPTGGGYTF.

V is TRBV5-1 and J is TRBJ2-1, with 7 bases fitting TRBD1. This CDR3 has 13 residues. Looked up from germline, CDR1 is SGHRS and CDR2 is YFSETQ. Trimming took 3 bases from V and 8 from J; bases not matched to a gene: 5. The CDR3 loop is CASSSQGIDEQFF. The CDR3 bases are TGCGCCAGCAGCTCACAGGGGATCGATGAGCAGTTCTTC. The complete variable domain, with remaining parts taken from reference TRBV5-1 and TRBJ2-1, reads KAGVTQTPRYLIKTRGQQVTLSCSPISGHRSVSWYQQTPGQGLQFLFEYFSETQRNKGNFPGRFSGRQFSNSRSEMNVSTLELGDSALYLCASSSQGIDEQFFGPGTRLTVL.

The gene calls are TRBV5-8 and TRBJ2-5, with 9 bases lining up with TRBD2. In germline, CDR1 is SGHTS, CDR2 YDEGEE. The CDR3 is 16 residues long. The V and J ends lost 0 bases and 0 bases, in that order; junction bases with no gene match: 3. The CDR3 reads CASSLGVAGDQETQYF. DNA for the CDR3: TGTGCCAGCAGCTTGGGAGTAGCGGGGGACCAAGAGACCCAGTACTTC. Together with reference TRBV5-8 and TRBJ2-5, the CDR3 gives the full variable domain: EAGVTQSPTHLIKTRGQQATLRCSPISGHTSVYWYQQALGLGLQFLLWYDEGEERNRGNFPPRFSGRQFPNYSSELNVNALELEDSALYLCASSLGVAGDQETQYFGPGTRLLVL.